This T cell receptor beta chain emerged from a study of OX40 agonist ivuxolimab in advanced cancers. Across the whole study: At 0.01 to 10 mg/kg, ivuxolimab was administered intravenously to patients every 2 weeks. Partial responses were recorded for three patients, including one with hepatocellular carcinoma and two with cutaneous melanoma.

The CDR3 covers 15 residues. V lost 0 bases to trimming and J lost 1 base, with 10 bases between them. Germline V gives CDR1 MNHEY, CDR2 SVGAGI. Remarks on this clone: As yet, its antigen is unknown.

Produced via immunoSEQ multiplex PCR; TCRdb's table is partial and in-frame only. The sample has 100,000 or so clones, roughly 90% seen once. The study's findings and limits: At 0.1 to 3.0 mg/kg, CD4+ and CD8+ blood T cells expanded clonally by week 6.

The V call is TRBV6-5, the J call TRBJ2-7, with D unclear. The clonotype originates from an adult with an advanced solid tumor such as melanoma, head and neck, liver or kidney cancer. This sample comprised CD4+ or CD8+ T cells sorted from blood, obtained in a trial of the OX40 agonist ivuxolimab. The CDR3 region is CASSYSALGSYEQYF. The CDR3 DNA sequence: TGTGCCAGCAGTTACTCAGCGCTGGGGTCCTACGAGCAGTACTTC.